These 29 T cell receptor beta chains originate from one sample sequenced in a study of T cell responses to AZD1222 COVID-19 vaccine (dated by TCRdb to the early 2020s). In the paper's terms, the time point label means: about 28 days (+/-7) after the second vaccine dose. The sample's treatment or condition, from its label and the paper: meningococcal conjugate vaccine given as trial control. Libraries were constructed by the immunoSEQ multiplex PCR assay. TCRdb carries this immuneACCESS record with in-frame sequences only. Its versions omit some clonotypes, under half of them owing to an unresolved V gene in the studies checked, with the rest unexplained. This sample has 120,000 or so clones in its table, and 90% of those were observed once. 3.5% to 4.5% of the sample rests with the top ten. The sequences come from peripheral blood, collected 28 days after the second dose of the MenACWY control vaccine. The source of these receptors is an adult who received the MenACWY meningococcal vaccine as a control.

The chain links TRBV4-2 to TRBJ1-4; a weak D match, TRBD1 (5 bases). Trimming took 0 bases from V and 6 from J, leaving 17 bases between them. Germline CDR1 is LGHNA and CDR2 is YNFKEQ. This CDR3 spans 17 amino acids. The CDR3, as DNA: TGTGCCAGCAGCCAAGATACCCTCAGGGCCAGGGATGAAAAACTGTTTTTT. The encoded protein is CASSQDTLRARDEKLFF.

Only one count was recorded for this clone. V gene TRBV28 combines with J gene TRBJ1-1, with unresolved D. CDR3 length: 15 residues. V was cut by 2 bases and J by 1 base, with 11 bases left in between. Germline V gene data show CDR1 as MDHEN and CDR2 as SYDVKM. CDR3 nucleotides: TGTGCCAGCAGTTTAGCCACCTTGGGGAACACTGAAGCTTTCTTT. Residues: CASSLATLGNTEAFF.

The chain uses TRBV10-3 and TRBJ2-3; 10 nucleotides agree with TRBD2. V dropped 6 bases and J dropped 4; count of bases not matched to a gene: 10. CDR1 and CDR2 from the germline V gene are ENHRY and SYGVKD. This CDR3 comprises 16 residues. CDR3: CAIRNPLAGASDTQYF. The CDR3 nucleotides are TGTGCCATCAGGAACCCGCTAGCGGGGGCATCAGATACGCAGTATTTT.

The rearrangement links TRBV5-1 to TRBJ1-4; D unclear. Trimming stripped 0 bases from V and 3 bases from J, with 6 bases between. Germline V CDR1 and CDR2: SGHRS, YFSETQ. CDR3 length: 14 residues. Written as DNA, the CDR3 is TGCGCCAGCAGCTTGGGGGAACCTAATGAAAAACTGTTTTTT. It is translated as CASSLGEPNEKLFF.

The chain is built from TRBV9 and TRBJ1-2; D perhaps matches TRBD1 (5 bases). From germline, CDR1 is SGDLS and CDR2 YYNGEE. The CDR3 sequence is 15 residues long. V gave up 7 bases and J gave up 5 bases, with 21 bases separating them. This CDR3 is CASGGIGRQPYGYTF. CDR3 sequence (DNA): TGTGCCAGCGGGGGTATCGGGAGGCAGCCTTATGGCTACACCTTC.

The chain recombines TRBV2 with TRBJ2-1; TRBD2 matches at 7 bases. CDR1 is SNHLY, CDR2 FYNNEI, per germline. The trim removed 2 bases at V and 0 bases at J, leaving 1 base unmatched. The CDR3 runs to 15 residues. This CDR3 reads CASSEQRGSYNEQFF. In DNA form, the CDR3 reads TGTGCCAGCAGTGAACAGCGGGGCTCCTACAATGAGCAGTTCTTC.

The V call is TRBV2, the J call TRBJ2-1; 8 nucleotides align to TRBD2. V lost 4 bases to trimming and J lost 2 bases; unmatched junction nucleotides: 1. The CDR3 is 14 residues long. Germline CDR1 reads SNHLY; CDR2 reads FYNNEI. The CDR3 sequence is CASSGTSTYNEQFF. The CDR3 DNA sequence: TGTGCCAGCAGTGGGACTAGCACCTACAATGAGCAGTTCTTC.

The chain recombines TRBV27 with TRBJ1-1; D is uncertain. The V and J ends lost 5 bases and 4 bases respectively, with 11 bases between them. The V gene's germline CDR1 is MNHEY and CDR2 SMNVEV (reference sequence). The CDR3 is 13 amino acids. The CDR3, as DNA: TGTGCCAGCAGTGTGGCCCCGAGCACTGAAGCTTTCTTT. Translating gives CASSVAPSTEAFF.

The chain is built from TRBV18 and TRBJ2-5, with D possibly matching TRBD2 (5 bases). The CDR3 loop spans 13 amino acids. Looked up from germline, CDR1 is KGHSH and CDR2 is LQKENI. With 6 bases removed from V and 5 bases from J, the gap between germline ends came to 13 bases. The DNA of the CDR3 is TGTGCCAGCTCTCCCTTACTAGGGGAGACCCAGTACTTC. Its protein is CASSPLLGETQYF.

This chain joins TRBV29-1 and TRBJ2-5; D is ambiguous. The CDR3 totals 17 residues. The V gene's germline CDR1 is SQVTM and CDR2 ANQGSEA. Trimming stripped 1 base from V and 2 bases from J, with 20 bases between. The CDR3 sequence is CSVEGWFERTEQETQYF. For the CDR3, the DNA is TGCAGCGTTGAAGGATGGTTCGAAAGGACCGAACAAGAGACCCAGTACTTC. The variable domain in full, with the rest retrieved from reference TRBV29-1 and TRBJ2-5, is SAVISQKPSRDICQRGTSLTIQCQVDSQVTMMFWYRQQPGQSLTLIATANQGSEATYESGFVIDKFPISRPNLTFSTLTVSNMSPEDSSIYLCSVEGWFERTEQETQYFGPGTRLLVL.

The chain combines TRBV19 with TRBJ2-2, with D maybe TRBD1 (5 bases). The V end lost 5 bases, the J end lost 0 bases, and 7 bases lay between the germline ends. Germline CDR1 reads LNHDA; CDR2 reads SQIVND (reference sequence). This CDR3 comprises 14 residues. This CDR3 reads CASSQGANTGELFF. CDR3 sequence (DNA): TGTGCCAGTAGTCAGGGCGCGAACACCGGGGAGCTGTTTTTT.

The rearrangement links TRBV12-3 or TRBV12-4 to TRBJ1-1; no clear D. Trimming removed 3 bases at V and 3 bases at J, with 8 bases between. The CDR3 extends over 13 amino acids. The DNA for the CDR3 is TGTGCCAGCAGTTTCGCAATCTACACTGAAGCTTTCTTT. Translated: CASSFAIYTEAFF.

V gene TRBV2 combines with J gene TRBJ2-1, with D maybe TRBD1 (5 bases). Germline values: CDR1 SNHLY, CDR2 FYNNEI. CDR3 length equals 11 residues. V lost 6 bases and J lost 8, with 8 bases in between. CDR3 in amino acids: CASRAGYEQFF. In DNA, the CDR3 is TGTGCCAGCAGGGCAGGGTATGAGCAGTTCTTC.

The chain employs TRBV29-1 and TRBJ2-6; 7 positions agree with TRBD1. The V gene end was trimmed by 7 bases and the J gene end by 0 bases; junction bases not matched to a gene: 12. The CDR3 extends over 17 amino acids. Germline V gene sequence: CDR1 SQVTM, CDR2 ANQGSEA. CDR3 loop: CSAHNRGSPSGANVLTF. CDR3 nucleotides: TGCAGCGCCCATAACAGGGGAAGTCCCTCTGGGGCCAACGTCCTGACTTTC.

This clone was seen a few times. V and J are TRBV6-5 and TRBJ1-5, with TRBD1 as a possible D gene (6 bases). CDR1 is MNHEY, CDR2 SVGAGI, per germline. V was trimmed by 6 bases and J by 5 bases, leaving 14 bases between them. The CDR3 runs 14 residues. CDR3 bases: TGTGCCAGCAGGAAGGGGGGGGCCTATCAGCCCCAGCATTTT. It specifies CASRKGGAYQPQHF.

This clone was detected only once. The chain joins TRBV7-6 to TRBJ2-2; D unclear. Germline assignment: CDR1 SGHVS and CDR2 FNYEAQ. There are 15 residues in the CDR3. V shed 10 bases and J shed 0 bases, with 15 bases lying between them. CDR3 sequence reads: CATSGEFANTGELFF. As DNA, the CDR3 is TGTGCCACCTCTGGCGAATTCGCGAACACCGGGGAGCTGTTTTTT.

This rearrangement joins TRBV5-6 to TRBJ1-3; D uncertain. Trimming cost V 2 bases and J 0 bases, with 3 bases left between them. The CDR3 covers 13 residues. Germline V gene sequence: CDR1 SGHDT, CDR2 YYEEEE. This chain's CDR3 is CASSFSSGNTIYF. The CDR3 DNA reads as TGTGCCAGCAGCTTCAGCTCTGGAAACACCATATATTTT.

V and J are TRBV5-8 and TRBJ1-3; unclear D gene. The CDR3 contains 12 residues. Germline-derived CDR1 and CDR2 are SGHTS and YDEGEE. V lost 0 bases, J lost 9 bases, and 7 bases lay in between. The CDR3 DNA is TGTGCCAGCAGCTTGGCCGGTTGCACCATATATTTT. Its translation is CASSLAGCTIYF.

The rearrangement links TRBV4-1 to TRBJ2-5, with 10 bases fitting TRBD2. The V segment lost 0 bases and the J segment 5 bases; nucleotides outside the gene matches: 12. This CDR3 spans 18 amino acids. CDR1 and CDR2 (germline): MGHRA, YSYEKL. The CDR3 region has the DNA TGCGCCAGCAGCCAAGACCCGGAATCAGCGGGGGGGCGCGAGACCCAGTACTTC. It is translated as CASSQDPESAGGRETQYF.

This rearrangement joins TRBV7-9 to TRBJ2-6; D is unresolved. Germline V gene data show CDR1 as SEHNR and CDR2 as FQNEAQ (reference sequence). Deletions cut 5 bases from V and 0 bases from J, with 8 bases between. The CDR3 consists of 15 residues. CDR3 bases: TGTGCCAGCAGCCGCCTCAACTCTGGGGCCAACGTCCTGACTTTC. Translating gives CASSRLNSGANVLTF.

The chain has TRBV7-2 and TRBJ2-1; D possibly corresponds to TRBD1 (5 bases). Germline lookup yields CDR1 SGHTA and CDR2 FQGNSA. The CDR3 sequence is 14 residues long. Trimming removed 3 bases at V and 0 bases at J, with 6 bases between. This CDR3 reads CASSFDSSYNEQFF. CDR3 coding DNA: TGTGCCAGCAGCTTTGACAGCTCCTACAATGAGCAGTTCTTC. Supplemented by reference TRBV7-2 and TRBJ2-1, the full variable domain reads GAGVSQSPSNKVTEKGKDVELRCDPISGHTALYWYRQSLGQGLEFLIYFQGNSAPDKSGLPSDRFSAERTGGSVSTLTIQRTQQEDSAVYLCASSFDSSYNEQFFGPGTRLTVL.

J is TRBJ2-1 and V is TRBV5-4; D may be TRBD1 (7 bases). Trimming stripped 5 bases from V and 0 bases from J, with 15 bases between. This CDR3 region has 16 residues. Looked up from germline, CDR1 is SGHNT and CDR2 is YYREEE (reference sequence). CDR3 nucleotides: TGTGCCAGCAGTCTCAGGAGGGGGCCCTCCTACAATGAGCAGTTCTTC. Translated: CASSLRRGPSYNEQFF.

This clone was seen once. The chain links TRBV29-1 to TRBJ1-4, with D possibly matching TRBD1 (6 bases). This CDR3 is built from 11 residues. Per the germline V gene, CDR1 is SQVTM and CDR2 is ANQGSEA. Trimming shortened V by 6 bases and J by 7 bases, and 9 bases separated the two germline ends. In DNA, the CDR3 is TGCAGCGTGCAACAGGGTGAAAAACTGTTTTTT. It yields the protein CSVQQGEKLFF.

This clone was observed a few times. The chain combines TRBV5-6 with TRBJ2-3; D tentatively fits TRBD1 or TRBD2 (5 bases each). The germline gives CDR1 SGHDT, CDR2 YYEEEE. The CDR3 is made up of 15 amino acids. V lost 4 bases and J lost 0, with 12 bases in between. CDR3: CASSGGFRSTDTQYF. CDR3 in DNA: TGTGCCAGCAGCGGGGGTTTCCGCAGCACAGATACGCAGTATTTT.

This sequence joins TRBV2 and TRBJ2-2, with D tentatively TRBD1 or TRBD2 (6 bases each). Germline V gene sequence: CDR1 SNHLY, CDR2 FYNNEI. V was shortened by 4 bases and J by 2 bases, with 14 bases between the two germline ends. CDR3 size: 16 residues. The CDR3 is CASSGKGGLNTGELFF. The CDR3 DNA follows: TGTGCCAGCAGTGGGAAGGGGGGACTTAACACCGGGGAGCTGTTTTTT.

V and J are TRBV10-3 and TRBJ2-1, with TRBD1 matching 7 bases. The CDR3 totals 15 residues. Germline assignment: CDR1 ENHRY and CDR2 SYGVKD. V lost 5 bases, J lost 3 bases, and 7 bases stayed unmatched. The CDR3 DNA reads TGTGCCATCAGTCCGGGACAGTTCATCTACAATGAGCAGTTCTTC. Its protein is CAISPGQFIYNEQFF.

This chain connects TRBV29-1 to TRBJ2-6; unclear D gene. Germline V gene sequence: CDR1 SQVTM, CDR2 ANQGSEA. Trimming left V 3 bases short and J 3 bases short, with 24 bases between. This CDR3 has 19 residues. The DNA for the CDR3 is TGCAGCGTTGAGGAAATCACAGCTCCAATTTCCAATGGGGCCAACGTCCTGACTTTC. Its protein product is CSVEEITAPISNGANVLTF.

There are a few counts of this clone. The rearrangement joins TRBV27 to TRBJ1-1; D unresolved. Germline-derived CDR1 and CDR2 are MNHEY and SMNVEV (reference sequence). This CDR3 is 11 amino acids long. The V and J ends lost 6 bases and 6 bases respectively, with 8 bases between them. The CDR3 bases are TGTGCCAGCAGACTTCAGTCTGAAGCTTTCTTT. Amino acids: CASRLQSEAFF.

This sequence joins TRBV5-4 and TRBJ1-2; a possible D gene is TRBD1 (6 bases). V lost 5 bases, J lost 3 bases, and 17 bases lay in between. Per the germline V gene, CDR1 is SGHNT and CDR2 is YYREEE (reference sequence). The CDR3 covers 15 residues. CDR3 DNA: TGTGCCAGCAGGCAGTCCACCGGGACACACTATGGCTACACCTTC. This translates into CASRQSTGTHYGYTF.